This TCR beta chain was identified in a study of T cell repertoires in cytomegalovirus infection. Study details: Based on public TCR beta signatures, there were indications of CMV infection and of a matching HLA type. Findings and limits, study-wide: CMV carriers having the relevant HLA were flagged by cumulative public TCR beta family frequency. The ex vivo response was dominated by HLA-C-restricted CMV-specific TCR beta clonotypes.

This clonotype was counted a few times. The antigen remains undetermined. TCRdb re-called the reads through MiXCR, storing one row per CDR3 protein. This repertoire shows around 630,000 distinct CDR3 sequences, roughly 24% found once; its top ten account for under 8.5%. Unmatched junction bases numbered 6, after V lost 0 bases and J lost 4 bases. Looked up from germline, CDR1 is SGHKS and CDR2 is YYEKEE (reference sequence). The CDR3 covers 15 residues. Specimen: CD8+ T cells from PBMCs. The receptor was isolated from a human donor in good health (CMV status not recorded). Some clones in this sample may be carry-over from other donors' samples. This chain joins TRBV5-5 and TRBJ2-7; 8 positions agree with TRBD1. The CDR3 sequence: CASSLDGQGSYEQYF. The CDR3 DNA reads TGTGCCAGCAGCTTGGACGGACAGGGAAGTTACGAGCAGTACTTC.